Listed below are T cell receptor beta chains from one sample, sequenced in a study of blood T cell repertoires in COVID-19. This table comes from immunoSEQ multiplex PCR, and its TCRdb copy is limited to in-frame clones, with some not included. The table lists 80,000 or so clones, around nine tenths of them singletons, with approximately 1.9% in the top ten. Material for sequencing was peripheral blood. These receptors all come from a woman between 55 and 75 years old with acute or convalescent COVID-19. The CDR3 runs from the conserved cysteine through the conserved F or W. D genes are given only for firm matches. Rows may omit the clone size; those that give it use once, few, many or a size class.

J gene | V gene | clone size | D gene | CDR3 protein | CDR3 DNA
TRBJ1-2 | TRBV15 | . | TRBD1 | CATSRAAGTGGSGYTF | TGTGCCACCAGCAGAGCCGCCGGGACAGGGGGCTCTGGCTACACCTTC
TRBJ2-7 | TRBV27 | . | . | CASSLGLGHEQYF | TGTGCCAGCAGTTTAGGGCTGGGCCACGAGCAGTACTTC
TRBJ2-5 | TRBV3-1/TRBV3-2 | . | TRBD1 | CASSRTLGGETQYF | TGTGCCAGCAGCCGGACCCTAGGGGGCGAGACCCAGTACTTC
TRBJ2-3 | TRBV11-2 | . | . | CASSLGADPDTQYF | TGTGCCAGCAGCCTGGGGGCGGACCCAGATACGCAGTATTTT
TRBJ1-1 | TRBV24-1 | . | . | CATSEEGEGQTEAFF | TGTGCCACCAGTGAGGAGGGTGAAGGGCAAACTGAAGCTTTCTTT
TRBJ2-3 | TRBV27 | . | . | CASSPKRGGADTQYF | TGTGCCAGCAGTCCAAAAAGGGGGGGGGCGGATACGCAGTATTTT
TRBJ2-7 | TRBV28 | . | . | CASKFIRGVGEQYF | TGTGCCAGCAAATTTATCAGGGGTGTGGGCGAGCAGTACTTC
TRBJ1-1 | TRBV9 | . | . | CASSVVGGNTEAFF | TGTGCCAGCAGCGTAGTCGGGGGGAACACTGAAGCTTTCTTT
TRBJ2-1 | TRBV7-2 | . | TRBD2 | CASSLRAGGPNNEQFF | TGTGCCAGCAGCTTGAGGGCGGGAGGGCCTAACAATGAGCAGTTCTTC
TRBJ2-7 | TRBV5-5 | once | . | CASSLNREGGMYEQYF | TGTGCCAGCAGCTTGAATAGAGAGGGCGGGATGTACGAGCAGTACTTC
TRBJ2-3 | TRBV27 | . | TRBD2 | CASSPYRPRGSTDTQYF | TGTGCCAGCAGTCCCTACCGCCCGCGGGGGAGCACAGATACGCAGTATTTT
TRBJ2-1 | TRBV9 | . | TRBD1 | CASSVGNRGGNEQFF | TGTGCCAGCAGCGTAGGTAACAGGGGTGGGAATGAGCAGTTCTTC
TRBJ2-7 | TRBV9 | . | TRBD2 | CASSAGGLALSYEQYF | TGTGCCAGCAGCGCGGGGGGACTAGCGCTCTCCTACGAGCAGTACTTC
TRBJ2-1 | TRBV19 | . | . | CASSIDLFSGEQFF | TGTGCCAGTAGTATAGATCTATTTAGTGGTGAGCAGTTCTTC
TRBJ1-4 | TRBV2 | . | TRBD1 | CASSNQGQGDEKLFF | TGTGCCAGCAGTAACCAGGGACAGGGGGATGAAAAACTGTTTTTT
TRBJ2-1 | TRBV2 | . | TRBD2 | CATTLSGGPLYNEQFF | TGTGCCACCACATTATCGGGGGGGCCTCTCTACAATGAGCAGTTCTTC
TRBJ1-3 | TRBV6-5 | . | . | CASVGLESSGNTIYF | TGTGCCAGTGTGGGACTAGAGAGCTCTGGAAACACCATATATTTT
TRBJ1-4 | TRBV19 | . | . | CASSYRDSRGEKLFF | TGTGCCAGTAGTTATCGGGACTCACGGGGTGAAAAACTGTTTTTT
TRBJ1-2 | TRBV3-1/TRBV3-2 | few | . | CASSHTIRQSFYGYTF | TGTGCCAGCAGCCACACAATCAGACAGTCTTTCTATGGCTACACCTTC
TRBJ2-1 | TRBV7-9 | . | . | CASSVMGGNEQFF | TGTGCCAGCAGCGTAATGGGGGGCAATGAGCAGTTCTTC
TRBJ1-3 | TRBV18 | . | . | CASSTGPASGNTIYF | TGTGCCAGCTCAACAGGACCGGCCTCTGGAAACACCATATATTTT
TRBJ2-1 | TRBV3-1/TRBV3-2 | . | TRBD2 | CASSQDPSGRGEQFF | TGTGCCAGCAGCCAAGATCCTAGCGGGAGGGGTGAGCAGTTCTTC
TRBJ1-2 | TRBV2 | . | . | CASSERGGAGYTF | TGTGCCAGCAGTGAACGGGGAGGAGCCGGCTACACCTTC
TRBJ2-1 | TRBV4-2 | . | TRBD2 | CASSQGTSRFEQFF | TGTGCCAGCAGCCAGGGGACTAGCCGGTTTGAGCAGTTCTTC
TRBJ1-1 | TRBV2 | . | . | CASSARQGNTEAFF | TGTGCCAGCTCTGCCCGTCAGGGGAACACTGAAGCTTTCTTT
TRBJ2-1 | TRBV7-2 | . | . | CASSLAPGVNEQFF | TGTGCCAGCAGCTTAGCTCCAGGGGTCAATGAGCAGTTCTTC
TRBJ1-1 | TRBV4-3 | . | . | CASSPQKNTEAFF | TGCGCCAGCAGCCCGCAGAAGAACACTGAAGCTTTCTTT
TRBJ2-1 | TRBV18 | . | . | CASSPTVAGEQFF | TGTGCCAGCTCACCGACTGTGGCTGGTGAGCAGTTCTTC
TRBJ1-1 | TRBV28 | . | TRBD1 | CASRTGGTEAFF | TGTGCCAGCAGAACAGGGGGCACTGAAGCTTTCTTT
TRBJ1-2 | TRBV4-3 | . | . | CASSQVRGAYYGYTF | TGCGCCAGCAGCCAAGTACGGGGGGCCTACTATGGCTACACCTTC
TRBJ2-6 | TRBV6-6 | . | TRBD2 | CASSLSGASSGANVLTF | TGTGCCAGCAGTCTCAGCGGGGCTTCCTCTGGGGCCAACGTCCTGACTTTC
TRBJ2-5 | TRBV19 | . | . | CASSIRETQYF | TGTGCCAGTAGTATCCGAGAGACCCAGTACTTC
TRBJ2-1 | TRBV4-2 | . | TRBD1 | CASSQESTRGLRDEQFF | TGTGCCAGCAGCCAAGAATCCACAAGGGGGCTGCGGGATGAGCAGTTCTTC
TRBJ2-3 | TRBV5-5 | . | . | CASSFGAEGDTQYF | TGTGCCAGCAGCTTTGGGGCGGAGGGGGATACGCAGTATTTT
TRBJ2-7 | TRBV5-1 | . | . | CASSSEADSSYEQYF | TGCGCCAGCAGCTCGGAAGCGGACAGCTCCTACGAGCAGTACTTC
TRBJ1-1 | TRBV6-5 | few | . | CASRSVNTEAFF | TGTGCCAGCCGCTCAGTGAACACTGAAGCTTTCTTT
TRBJ1-2 | TRBV5-1 | . | . | CASSLGHGAPTGKHGYTF | TGCGCCAGCAGCTTGGGCCACGGGGCTCCGACAGGAAAGCATGGCTACACCTTC
TRBJ2-7 | TRBV7-2 | . | TRBD2 | CASSLEIRLAGGREQYF | TGTGCCAGCAGCTTAGAAATCCGGCTAGCGGGGGGGCGCGAGCAGTACTTC
TRBJ1-3 | TRBV4-2 | . | . | CASSQDRVSGNTIYF | TGTGCCAGCAGCCAAGATAGAGTTTCTGGAAACACCATATATTTT
TRBJ2-1 | TRBV5-5 | . | . | CASTLEAHHNEQFF | TGTGCCAGCACTTTAGAGGCCCACCACAATGAGCAGTTCTTC